This passage covers 4 T cell receptor beta chains from one sample sequenced in a study of cytomegalovirus exposure and HLA in healthy donors. It was with 60 Vbeta and 13 Jbeta primers that the PCR ran. The protocol was immunoSEQ multiplex PCR, while the TCRdb copy is restricted to in-frame clones and leaves out a portion. The sample lists 100,000 or so clones, 12% to 15% occurring once. What was sequenced was PBMCs. These receptors all come from a female donor in good health and CMV-seronegative.

The chain has TRBV7-8 and TRBJ2-1; 7 bases line up with TRBD2. The CDR3 totals 15 residues. The V and J ends lost 1 base and 8 bases, in that order; junction bases with no gene match: 8. Germline V CDR1 and CDR2: SGHVS, FQNEAQ. CDR3: CASSLGGTTWDEQFF. CDR3 sequence (DNA): TGTGCCAGCAGCTTAGGTGGGACTACATGGGATGAGCAGTTCTTC.

As to this clone: A read error may produce the germline difference seen at one junction end. CDR3 residues: CASSGEGANTRELFF. The CDR3 coding sequence is TGTGCCAGCAGTGGAGAGGGAGCGAACACCAGGGAGCTGTTTTTT. This chain uses TRBV2 with TRBJ2-2; TRBD2 might be the D (5 bases). Germline-derived CDR1 and CDR2 are SNHLY and FYNNEI. The CDR3 runs 15 residues.

V is TRBV29-1 and J is TRBJ2-3; 7 nucleotides agree with TRBD2. Germline CDR1 is SQVTM and CDR2 is ANQGSEA. CDR3 size: 14 residues. Trimming removed 3 bases from V and 4 bases from J; junction bases left unmatched: 7. The CDR3, as DNA: TGCAGCGTTGAGCTGGCGGGAGTGCCAGATACGCAGTATTTT. Translating it yields CSVELAGVPDTQYF.

A few counts support this clone. The CDR3 region has the DNA TGTGCCAGCGGGGAGGGCCCTCTTTACGAGCAGTACTTC. Amino acid sequence: CASGEGPLYEQYF. The V call is TRBV6-5, the J call TRBJ2-7; 7 bases map to TRBD2. The V segment lost 8 bases and the J segment 4 bases; nucleotides outside the gene matches: 8. The germline V gene encodes CDR1 MNHEY and CDR2 SVGAGI. The length of the CDR3 is 13 residues.